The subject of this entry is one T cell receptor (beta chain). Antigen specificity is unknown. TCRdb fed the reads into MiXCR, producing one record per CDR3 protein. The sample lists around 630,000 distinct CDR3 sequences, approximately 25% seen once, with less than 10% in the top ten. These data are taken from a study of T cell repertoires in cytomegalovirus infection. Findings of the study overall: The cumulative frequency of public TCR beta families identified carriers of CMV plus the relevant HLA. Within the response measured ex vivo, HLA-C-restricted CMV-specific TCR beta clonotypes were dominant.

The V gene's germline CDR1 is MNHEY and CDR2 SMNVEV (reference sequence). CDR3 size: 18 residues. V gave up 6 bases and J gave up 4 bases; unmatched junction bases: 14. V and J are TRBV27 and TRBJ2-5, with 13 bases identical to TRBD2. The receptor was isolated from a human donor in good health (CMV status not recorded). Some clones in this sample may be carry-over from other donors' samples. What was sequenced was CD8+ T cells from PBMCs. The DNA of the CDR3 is TGTGCCAGCAGCACGCGGAACCTACTAGCGGGGGGGGTAGAGACCCAGTACTTC. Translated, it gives CASSTRNLLAGGVETQYF.